This TCR beta chain was identified during a study of tissue T cells after allogeneic stem cell transplantation. CDR3 sequences, V/J genes, frequencies and template counts came from survey-depth TCRbeta sequencing. Method: immunoSEQ multiplex PCR; TCRdb's copy keeps in-frame clones and lacks some. Of about 48,000 clones listed, 73% are singletons. V shed 0 bases and J shed 0 bases, with 9 bases lying between them. Germline lookup yields CDR1 LGHNA and CDR2 YNLKQL (reference sequence). The CDR3 length is 16 residues. Study conclusions and caveats: Anatomically similar tissues had similar TCR repertoires within each patient. Which tissue TCRs were alloreactive or antigen-specific was not determined. Some clones might be persisting host cells.

This clone occurred a few times. The antigen is undetermined. Gene names are the mouse ones. The sequence runs out 1 residue before the end of the CDR3; the remainder is reconstructed from the germline J gene. The rearrangement uses TRBV5 and TRBJ1-3; D not certain. Sequencing was done on a sample of sorted cells pooled from one or two spleens. This sequence originates from a pool of C57BL/6 mice in good health. The covered CDR3 bases are TGTGCCAGCAGCCAAGAGCGGCAAAATTCTGGAAATACGCTCTAT. It specifies CASSQERQNSGNTLY. The entire CDR3 protein is CASSQERQNSGNTLYF.